This TCR beta chain appears in the sequencing data of a study of blood T cell repertoires in COVID-19. In the original workflow: Amplification of reference gene primers provided the estimated nucleated cell counts. TCRdb keeps only in-frame clones here, not all; method: immunoSEQ multiplex PCR. V, J and clone size are taken as reported in that table, and D and trimming were inferred from the DNA itself. The sample shows around 190,000 clones, roughly four fifths of them seen only once. Sequenced: PBMCs or T cells enriched from blood (not recorded which). This receptor was obtained from a man between 35 and 55 years old who had recovered from COVID-19.

The CDR3 DNA follows: TGTGCCAGCAGTTTCATGGGCCAAAATTCACCCCTCCACTTT. Its translation is CASSFMGQNSPLHF. The rearrangement uses TRBV7-9 and TRBJ1-6; D is undetermined. CDR1 is SEHNR and CDR2 is FQNEAQ in the germline V gene (reference sequence). This CDR3 is 14 amino acids long. V lost 6 bases to trimming and J lost 7 bases, with 13 bases between them.